These 25 T cell receptor beta chains originate from one sample sequenced in a study of STAT5B mutations in CD4+ large granular lymphocyte leukemia. Clones were read by immunoSEQ multiplex PCR, and TCRdb kept only the in-frame ones, dropping some. In the table there are about 32,000 clones, around 84% of which are singletons. Sequenced material: CD4+ T cells from blood buffy coats. The origin of the receptors is a human donor in good health.

V is TRBV13 and J is TRBJ2-5; D possibly corresponds to TRBD1 (5 bases). Germline CDR1 and CDR2: PRHDT and FYEKMQ (reference sequence). V was cut by 0 bases and J by 5 bases, with 16 bases left in between. The CDR3 runs to 16 residues. CDR3: CASSLGQGGSPETQYF. The CDR3 DNA reads as TGTGCCAGCAGCTTAGGGCAGGGTGGTTCACCGGAGACCCAGTACTTC.

The V call is TRBV7-2, the J call TRBJ2-7; 8 nucleotides line up with TRBD2. CDR3 size: 14 residues. Trimming at V came to 6 bases and at J to 4 bases, leaving 8 bases not matched to a gene. Germline V lookup: CDR1 SGHTA, CDR2 FQGNSA. This CDR3 reads CASRRFGGGYEQYF. DNA of the CDR3: TGTGCCAGCAGGAGGTTCGGGGGGGGGTACGAGCAGTACTTC. Full variable domain (outside the CDR3, taken from reference TRBV7-2 and TRBJ2-7): GAGVSQSPSNKVTEKGKDVELRCDPISGHTALYWYRQSLGQGLEFLIYFQGNSAPDKSGLPSDRFSAERTGGSVSTLTIQRTQQEDSAVYLCASRRFGGGYEQYFGPGTRLTVT.

The chain uses TRBV6-6 and TRBJ1-4, with D possibly TRBD1 on 6 matching bases. V shed 6 bases and J shed 0 bases, with 14 bases lying between them. Germline CDR1 is MNHNY and CDR2 is SVGAGI (reference sequence). The CDR3 spans 16 residues. CDR3 DNA: TGTGCCAGCAGGTCAGGGGAGCTAGCAACTAATGAAAAACTGTTTTTT. Translation gives CASRSGELATNEKLFF.

This chain joins TRBV29-1 and TRBJ2-2, with D perhaps TRBD1 (5 bases). The CDR3 is 13 residues long. Trimming took 5 bases from V and 6 from J, leaving 13 bases between them. The germline gives CDR1 SQVTM, CDR2 ANQGSEA. The CDR3 DNA reads TGCAGCGTTTCTCGGGCAGGGCCCGGGGAGCTGTTTTTT. It encodes CSVSRAGPGELFF.

This clone was seen once. The CDR3 sequence: CASSSPTGEADTQYF. DNA for the CDR3: TGTGCCAGCAGTTCACCGACAGGGGAGGCAGATACGCAGTATTTT. This chain uses TRBV6-9 with TRBJ2-3; TRBD1 agrees at 8 bases. CDR1 and CDR2 (germline): MNHGY, SVAAGI. Trimming took 4 bases from V and 4 from J; bases not matched to a gene: 7. The CDR3 runs 15 residues.

The J gene is TRBJ1-2, the V gene TRBV2; D possibly corresponds to TRBD1 (6 bases). The CDR3 covers 14 residues. V was cut by 2 bases and J by 4 bases, with 11 bases left in between. Germline-derived CDR1 and CDR2 are SNHLY and FYNNEI. CDR3 region: CASSEQGLFYGYTF. CDR3 coding DNA: TGTGCCAGCAGTGAACAGGGGCTCTTCTATGGCTACACCTTC.

This clone was seen a few times. The chain joins TRBV14 to TRBJ2-2; TRBD2 might be the D (6 bases). The CDR3 runs 14 residues. The germline gives CDR1 SGHDN, CDR2 FVKESK. V was trimmed by 0 bases and J by 6 bases, leaving 8 bases between them. CDR3 residues: CASSQDWGAGELFF. CDR3 in DNA: TGTGCCAGCAGCCAAGATTGGGGGGCCGGGGAGCTGTTTTTT. Variable domain in full (rest from reference TRBV14 and TRBJ2-2): EAGVTQFPSHSVIEKGQTVTLRCDPISGHDNLYWYRRVMGKEIKFLLHFVKESKQDESGMPNNRFLAERTGGTYSTLKVQPAELEDSGVYFCASSQDWGAGELFFGEGSRLTVL.

The rearrangement uses TRBV6-6 and TRBJ2-3; D unresolved. This CDR3 comprises 13 residues. Germline V gene sequence: CDR1 MNHNY, CDR2 SVGAGI (reference sequence). V dropped 2 bases and J dropped 5 bases, with 8 bases sitting between them. The CDR3 coding sequence is TGTGCCAGCAGTTACAGTACAGTAGATACGCAGTATTTT. Protein sequence: CASSYSTVDTQYF.

This chain links TRBV30 with TRBJ2-1; D gene ambiguous. The CDR3 spans 12 residues. Germline lookup yields CDR1 GTSNPN and CDR2 SVGIG (reference sequence). The germline V and J ends were trimmed by 3 bases and 5 bases, with 8 bases remaining between them. CDR3 residues: CAWRGLHNEQFF. The CDR3 coding sequence is TGTGCCTGGAGAGGCCTACACAATGAGCAGTTCTTC.

This clone has a handful of counts. The chain carries TRBV30 and TRBJ2-6, with no clear D. V lost 5 bases to trimming and J lost 0 bases, with 5 bases between them. This CDR3 region has 13 residues. Germline lookup yields CDR1 GTSNPN and CDR2 SVGIG (reference sequence). The CDR3 sequence: CAWDSSGANVLTF. The CDR3 DNA reads TGTGCCTGGGATAGCTCTGGGGCCAACGTCCTGACTTTC. The full variable domain, its missing parts supplied by reference TRBV30 and TRBJ2-6, is SQTIHQWPATLVQPVGSPLSLECTVEGTSNPNLYWYRQAAGRGLQLLFYSVGIGQISSEVPQNLSASRPQDRQFILSSKKLLLSDSGFYLCAWDSSGANVLTFGAGSRLTVL.

The V call is TRBV2, the J call TRBJ2-7; 7 bases map to TRBD2. Germline V gene sequence: CDR1 SNHLY, CDR2 FYNNEI. CDR3 length: 13 amino acids. Losses at the gene ends were 8 bases for V and 3 bases for J; bases not matched to a gene: 7. CDR3 sequence: CASGRVQIYEQYF. For the CDR3, the DNA is TGTGCCAGCGGGAGGGTACAGATCTACGAGCAGTACTTC.

The V call is TRBV25-1, the J call TRBJ2-2; D is tentatively TRBD1 or TRBD2 (6 bases each). V was cut by 6 bases and J by 2 bases, with 13 bases left in between. CDR3 length: 15 amino acids. From germline, CDR1 is MGHDK and CDR2 SYGVNS. The CDR3 bases are TGTGCCAGCAGGAGGGGGGCCGCCAACACCGGGGAGCTGTTTTTT. The encoded protein is CASRRGAANTGELFF.

CDR3 coding DNA: TGTGCCAGCAGTTTGACAGGGGGCAACTATGGCTACACCTTC. Its protein is CASSLTGGNYGYTF. The chain combines TRBV27 with TRBJ1-2, with 10 bases fitting TRBD1. CDR3 length equals 14 residues. The germline gives CDR1 MNHEY, CDR2 SMNVEV (reference sequence). The J segment lost 2 bases and the V segment lost 3 bases, leaving 0 bases of the junction unmatched.

The chain recombines TRBV7-6 with TRBJ2-3, with TRBD2 matching 10 bases. Germline CDR1 and CDR2: SGHVS and FNYEAQ. The CDR3 contains 15 residues. V lost 6 bases to trimming and J lost 8 bases; unmatched junction nucleotides: 11. The chain's CDR3 is CASSPDLAGEGTQYF. As DNA, the CDR3 is TGTGCCAGCAGTCCCGACCTAGCGGGAGAGGGTACGCAGTATTTT.

The chain uses TRBV7-2 and TRBJ2-3; D may be TRBD2 (7 bases). The CDR3 totals 18 residues. Germline V lookup: CDR1 SGHTA, CDR2 FQGNSA. Trimming cost V 5 bases and J 1 base, with 22 bases left between them. CDR3 residues: CASSRRGRVGRGTDTQYF. The CDR3 nucleotides read TGTGCCAGCAGCCGAAGGGGGAGGGTGGGACGAGGCACAGATACGCAGTATTTT.

The V and J genes are TRBV5-1 and TRBJ1-1; D remains unclear. Trimming removed 5 bases at V and 0 bases at J, with 8 bases between. The CDR3 has 13 amino acids. Germline loops: CDR1 SGHRS, CDR2 YFSETQ. CDR3 sequence: CASSPVMNTEAFF. The CDR3 region has the DNA TGCGCCAGCAGTCCGGTTATGAACACTGAAGCTTTCTTT.

The rearrangement links TRBV5-4 to TRBJ2-3, with TRBD2 matching 12 bases. The germline gives CDR1 SGHNT, CDR2 YYREEE (reference sequence). V lost 1 base to trimming and J lost 0 bases; unmatched junction nucleotides: 9. CDR3 length: 19 residues. CDR3 protein: CASSLSWTSGVASTDTQYF. DNA of the CDR3: TGTGCCAGCAGCTTGTCGTGGACTAGCGGGGTCGCTAGCACAGATACGCAGTATTTT. The full variable domain, with the rest looked up from reference TRBV5-4 and TRBJ2-3, is ETGVTQSPTHLIKTRGQQVTLRCSSQSGHNTVSWYQQALGQGPQFIFQYYREEENGRGNFPPRFSGLQFPNYSSELNVNALELDDSALYLCASSLSWTSGVASTDTQYFGPGTRLTVL.

In this sample, this clone turned up a few times. J is TRBJ1-5 and V is TRBV28; D remains ambiguous. The V end was cut by 4 bases, the J end by 8 bases, with 6 bases between. Germline V lookup: CDR1 MDHEN, CDR2 SYDVKM. The CDR3 totals 11 residues. CDR3 sequence (DNA): TGTGCCAGCAGTTCCTCAGAGCCCCAGCATTTT. Translation gives CASSSSEPQHF. Looking up the rest from reference TRBV28 and TRBJ1-5 gives the full variable domain: DVKVTQSSRYLVKRTGEKVFLECVQDMDHENMFWYRQDPGLGLRLIYFSYDVKMKEKGDIPEGYSVSREKKERFSLILESASTNQTSMYLCASSSSEPQHFGDGTRLSIL.

The J gene is TRBJ1-2, the V gene TRBV7-2; the D gene is possibly TRBD1 (6 bases). The V gene lost 5 bases and the J gene lost 4 bases, with 14 bases spanning the gap. This CDR3 is 14 amino acids long. The germline CDR1 and CDR2 sequences are SGHTA and FQGNSA. CDR3 protein: CASSRKGGSYGYTF. CDR3 DNA: TGTGCCAGCAGCCGAAAGGGGGGAAGCTATGGCTACACCTTC.

The chain links TRBV4-1 to TRBJ1-5, with D possibly being TRBD1 (5 bases). This CDR3 comprises 15 residues. Germline CDR1 and CDR2: MGHRA and YSYEKL. V lost 4 bases and J lost 1, with 11 bases in between. The CDR3 reads CASSPARASNQPQHF. CDR3 coding DNA: TGCGCCAGCAGCCCCGCCAGGGCCAGCAATCAGCCCCAGCATTTT.

This clone was observed a single time. For the CDR3, the DNA is TGTGCCAGTAGTCGGACAGTTACGAACACTGAAGCTTTCTTT. This gives the protein CASSRTVTNTEAFF. The chain combines TRBV19 with TRBJ1-1, with D perhaps matching TRBD1 (6 bases). CDR3 length: 14 residues. Trimming removed 5 bases at V and 1 base at J, with 11 bases between. The germline CDR1 and CDR2 sequences are LNHDA and SQIVND (reference sequence). The full variable domain, its missing parts supplied by reference TRBV19 and TRBJ1-1, is DGGITQSPKYLFRKEGQNVTLSCEQNLNHDAMYWYRQDPGQGLRLIYYSQIVNDFQKGDIAEGYSVSREKKESFPLTVTSAQKNPTAFYLCASSRTVTNTEAFFGQGTRLTVV.

The V call is TRBV2, the J call TRBJ1-2, with D maybe TRBD1 (5 bases). The CDR3 spans 15 residues. Trimming cost V 5 bases and J 4 bases, with 17 bases left between them. The germline V gene encodes CDR1 SNHLY and CDR2 FYNNEI. The CDR3 here is CASSYRTPLSYGYTF. The DNA for the CDR3 is TGTGCCAGCAGTTATCGGACACCCTTGAGCTATGGCTACACCTTC.

The table lists this clone with a count of one. The chain links TRBV5-5 to TRBJ1-1, with a tentative D call TRBD1 (5 bases). CDR3 size: 14 residues. Germline V lookup: CDR1 SGHKS, CDR2 YYEKEE (reference sequence). Trimming took off 0 bases at V and 4 bases at J, with 10 bases between the two ends. CDR3: CASSLGGAGTEAFF. As DNA, the CDR3 is TGTGCCAGCAGCTTGGGGGGCGCGGGCACTGAAGCTTTCTTT. Together with reference TRBV5-5 and TRBJ1-1, the CDR3 gives the full variable domain: DAGVTQSPTHLIKTRGQQVTLRCSPISGHKSVSWYQQVLGQGPQFIFQYYEKEERGRGNFPDRFSARQFPNYSSELNVNALLLGDSALYLCASSLGGAGTEAFFGQGTRLTVV.

The rearrangement links TRBV4-1 to TRBJ2-3; D perhaps matches TRBD1 (6 bases). V gave up 1 base and J gave up 4 bases, with 18 bases separating them. Per germline, CDR1 MGHRA and CDR2 YSYEKL. The CDR3 is 17 residues long. The CDR3, as DNA: TGCGCCAGCAGCCAAGGGACTCAGGGGAATCCGTCAGATACGCAGTATTTT. Protein: CASSQGTQGNPSDTQYF.

In its sample, this clone was seen a few times. The chain couples TRBV2 to TRBJ1-5; tentatively, D is TRBD1 (6 bases). Trimming removed 4 bases at V and 1 base at J, with 11 bases between. The CDR3 loop spans 15 amino acids. CDR1 SNHLY and CDR2 FYNNEI come from the germline V gene. The CDR3 loop reads CASSVGTTSNQPQHF. The CDR3 DNA sequence: TGTGCCAGCAGTGTGGGGACAACCAGCAATCAGCCCCAGCATTTT. Full variable domain (outside the CDR3, taken from reference TRBV2 and TRBJ1-5): EPEVTQTPSHQVTQMGQEVILRCVPISNHLYFYWYRQILGQKVEFLVSFYNNEISEKSEIFDDQFSVERPDGSNFTLKIRSTKLEDSAMYFCASSVGTTSNQPQHFGDGTRLSIL.